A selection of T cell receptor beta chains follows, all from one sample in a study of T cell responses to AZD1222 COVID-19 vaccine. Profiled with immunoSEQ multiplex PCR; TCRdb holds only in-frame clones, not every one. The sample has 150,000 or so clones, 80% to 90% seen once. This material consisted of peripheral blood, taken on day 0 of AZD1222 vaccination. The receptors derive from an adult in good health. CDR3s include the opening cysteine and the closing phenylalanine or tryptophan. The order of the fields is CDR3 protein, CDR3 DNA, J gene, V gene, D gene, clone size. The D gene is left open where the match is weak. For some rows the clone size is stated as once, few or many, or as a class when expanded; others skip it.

CASSALRGGSNQPQHF,TGTGCCAGCAGTGCACTCCGGGGGGGGAGCAATCAGCCCCAGCATTTT,TRBJ1-5,TRBV6-1,-,-
CASSHWDLNHEQFF,TGTGCCAGCAGCCACTGGGACTTGAACCATGAGCAGTTCTTC,TRBJ2-1,TRBV3-1/TRBV3-2,-,-
CAWSDIGFHLPTYGYTF,TGTGCCTGGAGTGACATCGGGTTCCACCTTCCCACCTATGGCTACACCTTC,TRBJ1-2,TRBV30,-,-
CASSLGQGAFQPQHF,TGTGCCAGCTCCCTGGGCCAGGGGGCGTTTCAGCCCCAGCATTTT,TRBJ1-5,TRBV28,TRBD1,once
CASTGATGAGNTIYF,TGTGCCAGCACCGGGGCGACAGGGGCTGGAAACACCATATATTTT,TRBJ1-3,TRBV7-2,TRBD1,-
CASSPGDRPRGTIYF,TGTGCCAGCAGCCCCGGGGACAGGCCGAGGGGCACCATATATTTT,TRBJ1-3,TRBV9,TRBD1,-
CASSQGNPGGGNTIYF,TGTGCCAGCAGCCAAGGCAATCCAGGGGGTGGAAACACCATATATTTT,TRBJ1-3,TRBV14,TRBD1,-
CASGHSGTDEQYF,TGTGCCAGCGGCCATAGCGGGACCGACGAGCAGTACTTC,TRBJ2-7,TRBV27,TRBD2,-
CSVEPPETDLYNEQFF,TGCAGCGTTGAACCCCCCGAGACAGACCTCTACAATGAGCAGTTCTTC,TRBJ2-1,TRBV29-1,-,-
CASSHPGRTEAFF,TGTGCCAGCAGTCATCCCGGGAGGACTGAAGCTTTCTTT,TRBJ1-1,TRBV27,-,-
CASSLANRGEKLFF,TGCGCCAGCAGCTTAGCCAACAGGGGTGAAAAACTGTTTTTT,TRBJ1-4,TRBV5-1,TRBD1,few
CARSSILVSGGGIYGYTF,TGTGCCAGAAGCTCTATCCTTGTTTCCGGAGGAGGTATCTATGGCTACACCTTC,TRBJ1-2,TRBV5-3,-,few
CASSVTSSEQYF,TGTGCCAGCAGTGTTACTAGCAGCGAGCAGTACTTC,TRBJ2-7,TRBV6-2/TRBV6-3,-,-
CASSFQRENEQFF,TGTGCCAGCAGCTTCCAGCGGGAGAATGAGCAGTTCTTC,TRBJ2-1,TRBV7-3,TRBD2,-
CASSQNSGRGSDTQYF,TGCGCCAGCAGCCAGAATAGCGGGAGAGGCTCAGATACGCAGTATTTT,TRBJ2-3,TRBV4-3,TRBD2,-
CASSLGRGGNTIYF,TGCGCCAGCAGCTTAGGACGCGGGGGAAACACCATATATTTT,TRBJ1-3,TRBV5-1,-,-
CASSPLQRLSAEEAFF,TGTGCCAGCAGCCCACTTCAAAGGTTGAGCGCGGAAGAAGCTTTCTTT,TRBJ1-1,TRBV7-9,-,-
CATSSSFPARPNEQFF,TGTGCCACCAGTAGCTCTTTTCCGGCCCGCCCGAATGAGCAGTTCTTC,TRBJ2-1,TRBV24-1,-,few
CASSLGGTAGETQYF,TGTGCCAGCAGCTTAGGGGGGACAGCTGGAGAGACCCAGTACTTC,TRBJ2-5,TRBV7-9,TRBD1,-
CASRELAKNIQYF,TGTGCCAGCCGGGAGTTGGCCAAAAACATTCAGTACTTC,TRBJ2-4,TRBV6-5,-,-
CASTSHSRGESNQPQHF,TGTGCCAGCACATCCCACAGCCGGGGGGAGAGCAATCAGCCCCAGCATTTT,TRBJ1-5,TRBV21-1,-,few
CASSSRDAGLSYEQYF,TGTGCCAGCAGTTCAAGGGACGCAGGACTCTCCTACGAGCAGTACTTC,TRBJ2-7,TRBV7-8,-,-
CASSLQGPSNYGYTF,TGTGCCAGCAGTTTACAGGGCCCGTCTAACTATGGCTACACCTTC,TRBJ1-2,TRBV28,-,-
CASSRPGKEAFF,TGTGCCAGCAGCCGCCCGGGGAAGGAAGCTTTCTTT,TRBJ1-1,TRBV5-4,-,-
CASSTRGEKLFF,TGTGCCAGTAGTACCAGGGGCGAAAAACTGTTTTTT,TRBJ1-4,TRBV19,-,-
CASSQGDRGGNQPQHF,TGTGCCAGCAGCCAAGGGGACAGGGGGGGCAATCAGCCCCAGCATTTT,TRBJ1-5,TRBV4-2,TRBD1,few
CASSRDRRDEQYF,TGTGCCAGCAGCCGGGACCGCAGGGACGAGCAGTACTTC,TRBJ2-7,TRBV14,-,once
CSVVSYEQYF,TGCAGCGTGGTGAGCTACGAGCAGTACTTC,TRBJ2-7,TRBV29-1,-,-
CASSFRPGYNEQFF,TGTGCCAGCAGCTTTAGACCCGGATACAATGAGCAGTTCTTC,TRBJ2-1,TRBV7-2,-,-
CASSSRQGAYEQYF,TGTGCCAGCAGCTCCAGACAGGGAGCCTACGAGCAGTACTTC,TRBJ2-7,TRBV11-2,TRBD1,once
CASSLVVGANTEAFF,TGTGCCAGCAGCTTAGTAGTAGGGGCGAACACTGAAGCTTTCTTT,TRBJ1-1,TRBV7-2,-,-
CASSLREETQYF,TGTGCCAGCAGCTTGCGAGAGGAGACCCAGTACTTC,TRBJ2-5,TRBV5-4,-,-
CASSYTLYEQYF,TGTGCCAGCAGTTACACATTATACGAGCAGTACTTC,TRBJ2-7,TRBV6-5,-,-
CASSISGTGGPDEQYF,TGCGCCAGCAGCATCTCCGGGACAGGGGGCCCGGACGAGCAGTACTTC,TRBJ2-7,TRBV4-3,TRBD1,-
CASSSRFETQYF,TGCGCCAGCAGCTCCCGGTTTGAGACCCAGTACTTC,TRBJ2-5,TRBV5-1,-,-
CASSGAVQGAEAFF,TGTGCCAGCAGTGGGGCGGTACAGGGGGCTGAAGCTTTCTTT,TRBJ1-1,TRBV2,TRBD1,-
CACPRTAKNYNSPLHF,TGTGCCTGCCCTCGGACAGCCAAGAACTATAATTCACCCCTCCACTTT,TRBJ1-6,TRBV30,-,-
CASSLRYGELFF,TGTGCCAGCAGCTTACGTTACGGGGAGCTGTTTTTT,TRBJ2-2,TRBV7-3,-,-
CASSLGEKLFF,TGTGCCAGCAGCCTGGGAGAAAAACTGTTTTTT,TRBJ1-4,TRBV2,-,-
CASSFSLFSPLHF,TGTGCCAGCAGTTTTTCGCTCTTTTCACCCCTCCACTTT,TRBJ1-6,TRBV12-3/TRBV12-4,-,-
CASSVGTSRSSYEQYF,TGTGCCAGCAGCGTAGGGACTAGCAGGAGCTCCTACGAGCAGTACTTC,TRBJ2-7,TRBV9,TRBD2,-
CATSDFANYNEQFF,TGTGCCACCAGTGATTTTGCCAACTACAATGAGCAGTTCTTC,TRBJ2-1,TRBV24-1,-,once